Sequencing of this T cell receptor (beta chain) was carried out in a study of cytomegalovirus exposure and HLA in healthy donors. Whole-study results and caveats: On later analysis, the bulk of CMV-associated TCR beta chains appeared to be HLA-restricted.

A multiplex PCR was run with 60 Vbeta primers and 13 Jbeta primers. Produced via immunoSEQ multiplex PCR; TCRdb's table is partial and in-frame only. The sample lists about 190,000 clones, roughly 80% seen once, with 3.5% to 4% in the top ten. Trimming left V 5 bases short and J 8 bases short, with 10 bases between. CDR1 and CDR2 (germline): SQVTM, ANQGSEA. This CDR3 spans 11 amino acids. With regard to this clone: Its matching antigen is unknown.

This clonotype originated in a man aged 45-65 years in good health and CMV-seronegative. Specimen: PBMCs. The V gene is TRBV29-1, the J gene TRBJ1-3; D is uncertain. The CDR3 is CSVIGRDTIYF. CDR3 bases: TGCAGCGTTATTGGCCGGGACACCATATATTTT.